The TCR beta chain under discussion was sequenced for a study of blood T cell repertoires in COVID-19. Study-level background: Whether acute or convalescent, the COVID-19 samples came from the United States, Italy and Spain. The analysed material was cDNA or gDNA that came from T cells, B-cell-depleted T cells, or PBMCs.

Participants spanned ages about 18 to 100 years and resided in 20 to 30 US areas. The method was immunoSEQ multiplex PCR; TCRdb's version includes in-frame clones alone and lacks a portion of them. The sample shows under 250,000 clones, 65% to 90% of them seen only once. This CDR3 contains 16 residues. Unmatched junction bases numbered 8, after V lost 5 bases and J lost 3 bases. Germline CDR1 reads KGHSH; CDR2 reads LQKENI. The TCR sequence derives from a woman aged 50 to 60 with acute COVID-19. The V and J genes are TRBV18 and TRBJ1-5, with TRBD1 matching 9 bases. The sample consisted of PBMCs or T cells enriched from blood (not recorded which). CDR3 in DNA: TGTGCCAGCTCATTCACCGGGACAGGGACCAATCAGCCCCAGCATTTT. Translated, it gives CASSFTGTGTNQPQHF.